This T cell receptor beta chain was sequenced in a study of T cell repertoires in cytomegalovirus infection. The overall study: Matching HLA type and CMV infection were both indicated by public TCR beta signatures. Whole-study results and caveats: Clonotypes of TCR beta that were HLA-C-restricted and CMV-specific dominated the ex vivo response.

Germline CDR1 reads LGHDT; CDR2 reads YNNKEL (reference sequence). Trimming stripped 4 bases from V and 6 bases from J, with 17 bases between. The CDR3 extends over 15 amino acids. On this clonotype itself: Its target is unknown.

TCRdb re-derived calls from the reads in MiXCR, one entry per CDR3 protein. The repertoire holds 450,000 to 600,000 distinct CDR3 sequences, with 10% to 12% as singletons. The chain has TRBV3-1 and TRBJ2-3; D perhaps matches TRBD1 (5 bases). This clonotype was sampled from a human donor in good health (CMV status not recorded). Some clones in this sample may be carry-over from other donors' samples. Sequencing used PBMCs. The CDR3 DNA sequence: TGTGCCAGCAGCCTGAGACTCCAGGGTACCGATACGCAGTATTTT. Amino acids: CASSLRLQGTDTQYF.